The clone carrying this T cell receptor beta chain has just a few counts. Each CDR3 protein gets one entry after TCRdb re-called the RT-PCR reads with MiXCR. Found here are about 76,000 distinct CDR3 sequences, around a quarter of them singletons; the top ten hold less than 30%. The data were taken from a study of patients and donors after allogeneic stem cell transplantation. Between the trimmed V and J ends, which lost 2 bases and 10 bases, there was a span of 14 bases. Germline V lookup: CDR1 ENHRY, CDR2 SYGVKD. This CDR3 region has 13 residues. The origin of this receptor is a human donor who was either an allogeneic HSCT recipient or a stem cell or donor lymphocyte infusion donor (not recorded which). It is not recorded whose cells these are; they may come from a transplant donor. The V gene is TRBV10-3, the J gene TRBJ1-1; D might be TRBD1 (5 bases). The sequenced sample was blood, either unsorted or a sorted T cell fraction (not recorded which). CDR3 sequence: CAISEAQGYLAFF. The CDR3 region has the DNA TGTGCCATCAGTGAGGCGCAGGGATATCTAGCTTTCTTT.